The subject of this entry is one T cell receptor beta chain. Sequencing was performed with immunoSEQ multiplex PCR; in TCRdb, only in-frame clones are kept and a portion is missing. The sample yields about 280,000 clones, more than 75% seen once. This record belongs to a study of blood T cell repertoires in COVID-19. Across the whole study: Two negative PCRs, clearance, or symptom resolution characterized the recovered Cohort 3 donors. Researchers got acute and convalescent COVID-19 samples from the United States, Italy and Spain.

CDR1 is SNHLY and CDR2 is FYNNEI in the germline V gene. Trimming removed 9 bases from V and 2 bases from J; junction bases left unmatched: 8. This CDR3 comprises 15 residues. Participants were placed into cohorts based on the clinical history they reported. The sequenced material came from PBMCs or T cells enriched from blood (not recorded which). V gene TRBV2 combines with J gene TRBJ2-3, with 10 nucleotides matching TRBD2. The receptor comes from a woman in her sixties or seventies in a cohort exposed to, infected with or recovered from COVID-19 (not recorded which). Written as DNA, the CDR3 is TGTGCCAGAGCCGGGACTAGCGCTAACACAGATACGCAGTATTTT. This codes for CARAGTSANTDTQYF. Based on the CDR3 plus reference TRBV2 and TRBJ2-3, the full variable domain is EPEVTQTPSHQVTQMGQEVILRCVPISNHLYFYWYRQILGQKVEFLVSFYNNEISEKSEIFDDQFSVERPDGSNFTLKIRSTKLEDSAMYFCARAGTSANTDTQYFGPGTRLTVL.